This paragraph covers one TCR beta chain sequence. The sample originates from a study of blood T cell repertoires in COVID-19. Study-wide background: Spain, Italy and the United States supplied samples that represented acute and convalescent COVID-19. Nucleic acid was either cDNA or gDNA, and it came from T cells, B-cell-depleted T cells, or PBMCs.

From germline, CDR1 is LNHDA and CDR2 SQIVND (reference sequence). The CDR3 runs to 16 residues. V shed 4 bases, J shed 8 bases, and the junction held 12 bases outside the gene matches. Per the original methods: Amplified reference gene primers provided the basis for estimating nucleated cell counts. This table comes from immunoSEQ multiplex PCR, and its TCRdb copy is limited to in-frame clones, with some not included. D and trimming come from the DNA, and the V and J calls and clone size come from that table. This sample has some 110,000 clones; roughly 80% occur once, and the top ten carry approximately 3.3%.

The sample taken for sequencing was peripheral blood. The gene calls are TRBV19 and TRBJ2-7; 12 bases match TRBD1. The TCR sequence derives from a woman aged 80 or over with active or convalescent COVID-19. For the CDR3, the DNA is TGTGCCAGTAGTAACGTACCGGGACAGGGGGCGTCCCAGCAGTACTTC. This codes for CASSNVPGQGASQQYF.